This is a list of T cell receptor beta chains from one sample in a study of glioma-infiltrating T cells. TCRdb itself ran the multiplex PCR reads through MiXCR, one entry per CDR3 protein. The sample lists roughly 120,000 distinct CDR3 sequences, about 25% occurring once. Sequenced material: glioma tissue, nonneoplastic brain tissue, or PBMCs (not recorded which). The receptor set was obtained from a human donor with low-grade glioma or glioblastoma, undergoing nonglioma brain surgery, or in good health (not recorded which). Both conserved end residues are part of each CDR3. The D gene is left open where the match is weak. Clone size appears in some rows only: once, few, many, or a class for an expanded clone.

v_gene: TRBV29-1; abundance: few; j_gene: TRBJ1-4; d_gene: .; CDR3aa: CSVGLGVTREKLFF; CDR3nt: TGCAGCGTGGGCCTCGGGGTCACTCGAGAAAAACTGTTTTTT
v_gene: TRBV7-6; abundance: many; j_gene: TRBJ2-1; d_gene: TRBD2; CDR3aa: CASSPRLAGGPNEQFF; CDR3nt: TGTGCCAGCAGCCCGCGACTAGCGGGGGGGCCAAATGAGCAGTTCTTC
v_gene: TRBV7-3; abundance: .; j_gene: TRBJ1-2; d_gene: .; CDR3aa: CASSLNPMGQGGYTF; CDR3nt: TGTGCCAGCAGCTTAAACCCAATGGGCCAAGGTGGCTACACCTTC
v_gene: TRBV7-2; abundance: once; j_gene: TRBJ2-7; d_gene: .; CDR3aa: CADTRTDYEQYF; CDR3nt: TGTGCCGACACTAGGACGGACTACGAGCAGTACTTC
v_gene: TRBV6-1; abundance: .; j_gene: TRBJ1-4; d_gene: .; CDR3aa: CARGRSNEKLFF; CDR3nt: TGTGCCAGGGGACGGTCTAATGAAAAACTGTTTTTT
v_gene: TRBV6-2/TRBV6-3; abundance: many; j_gene: TRBJ2-7; d_gene: TRBD1; CDR3aa: CASSRPGQANYEQYF; CDR3nt: TGTGCCAGCAGTCGACCGGGACAGGCGAATTACGAGCAGTACTTC
v_gene: TRBV7-9; abundance: many; j_gene: TRBJ2-7; d_gene: .; CDR3aa: CASSFSTYEQYF; CDR3nt: TGTGCCAGCAGCTTTTCGACCTACGAGCAGTACTTC
v_gene: TRBV7-2; abundance: many; j_gene: TRBJ2-5; d_gene: TRBD1; CDR3aa: CASSFDWDRAYF; CDR3nt: TGTGCCAGCAGCTTCGATTGGGACAGGGCATACTTC
v_gene: TRBV28; abundance: many; j_gene: TRBJ2-1; d_gene: TRBD1; CDR3aa: CASSLYDRGLERSF; CDR3nt: TGTGCCAGCAGTTTATACGACAGGGGGCTAGAGAGGAGCTTC
v_gene: TRBV5-1; abundance: many; j_gene: TRBJ2-1; d_gene: TRBD2; CDR3aa: CASRRLAADNEQFF; CDR3nt: TGCGCCAGCAGAAGACTAGCGGCGGACAATGAGCAGTTCTTC
v_gene: TRBV5-1; abundance: .; j_gene: TRBJ2-6; d_gene: .; CDR3aa: CASSLRSRDTGRAGANVLTF; CDR3nt: TGCGCCAGCAGCCTCCGGAGCCGGGACACCGGACGGGCTGGGGCCAACGTCCTGACTTTC
v_gene: TRBV6-5; abundance: .; j_gene: TRBJ2-1; d_gene: .; CDR3aa: CASSSTFPTGGSYNEQFF; CDR3nt: TGTGCCAGCAGTTCCACCTTCCCGACAGGAGGGTCCTACAATGAGCAGTTCTTC
v_gene: TRBV7-2; abundance: many; j_gene: TRBJ1-4; d_gene: .; CDR3aa: CASSLRRGPGEKLFF; CDR3nt: TGTGCCAGCAGCCTCCGCAGGGGACCGGGAGAAAAACTGTTTTTT
v_gene: TRBV14; abundance: many; j_gene: TRBJ2-7; d_gene: .; CDR3aa: CASSQDYFMTRKQYF; CDR3nt: TGTGCCAGCAGCCAAGATTATTTTATGACTAGGAAGCAGTACTTC
v_gene: TRBV5-1; abundance: .; j_gene: TRBJ2-5; d_gene: TRBD1; CDR3aa: CASSPTGTGKETQYF; CDR3nt: TGCGCCAGCAGCCCGACCGGGACAGGGAAAGAGACCCAGTACTTC
v_gene: TRBV20-1; abundance: .; j_gene: TRBJ1-1; d_gene: .; CDR3aa: CSARLQGGAFF; CDR3nt: TGCAGTGCTCGCCTACAGGGCGGAGCGTTCTTT
v_gene: TRBV25-1; abundance: .; j_gene: TRBJ2-5; d_gene: .; CDR3aa: CASSDGVWETQYF; CDR3nt: TGTGCCAGCAGTGACGGAGTGTGGGAGACCCAGTACTTC
v_gene: TRBV7-8; abundance: many; j_gene: TRBJ1-5; d_gene: .; CDR3aa: CASSLSSGNQPQHF; CDR3nt: TGTGCCAGCAGCTTATCGAGTGGCAATCAGCCCCAGCATTTT
v_gene: TRBV3-1; abundance: .; j_gene: TRBJ1-1; d_gene: TRBD1; CDR3aa: CASSQVGQGAFF; CDR3nt: TGTGCCAGCAGCCAGGTCGGACAGGGGGCTTTCTTT
v_gene: TRBV6-2/TRBV6-3; abundance: .; j_gene: TRBJ1-1; d_gene: TRBD1; CDR3aa: CASHRPIQGNPEAFF; CDR3nt: TGTGCCAGCCACAGGCCAATACAGGGGAACCCTGAAGCTTTCTTT
v_gene: TRBV14; abundance: many; j_gene: TRBJ1-3; d_gene: .; CDR3aa: CASSLLRGGLGNTIYF; CDR3nt: TGTGCCAGCAGCCTTCTCAGGGGTGGGCTTGGAAACACCATATATTTT
v_gene: TRBV30; abundance: few; j_gene: TRBJ2-7; d_gene: .; CDR3aa: CAWSVQSRTEQYF; CDR3nt: TGTGCCTGGAGTGTACAAAGCAGGACGGAGCAGTACTTC
v_gene: TRBV20-1; abundance: many; j_gene: TRBJ2-1; d_gene: .; CDR3aa: CSARVWDRGGDEQFF; CDR3nt: TGCAGTGCTAGAGTTTGGGACCGGGGCGGGGATGAGCAGTTCTTC
v_gene: TRBV6-1; abundance: many; j_gene: TRBJ1-1; d_gene: TRBD1; CDR3aa: CASSFEGARFGEAFF; CDR3nt: TGTGCCAGCAGTTTCGAGGGGGCGCGATTCGGTGAAGCTTTCTTT
v_gene: TRBV15; abundance: many; j_gene: TRBJ1-1; d_gene: .; CDR3aa: CAIIDRKNTEAFF; CDR3nt: TGTGCCATTATAGACAGGAAGAACACTGAAGCTTTCTTT
v_gene: TRBV11-2; abundance: .; j_gene: TRBJ1-6; d_gene: .; CDR3aa: CASSLRGPTSSSYNSPLHF; CDR3nt: TGTGCCAGCAGCTTAAGAGGCCCGACATCGAGCTCCTATAATTCACCCCTCCACTTT
v_gene: TRBV9; abundance: .; j_gene: TRBJ1-4; d_gene: .; CDR3aa: CASSVGAEEKLFF; CDR3nt: TGTGCCAGCAGCGTAGGGGCAGAAGAAAAACTGTTTTTT
v_gene: TRBV11-2; abundance: many; j_gene: TRBJ1-1; d_gene: .; CDR3aa: CASSVQWRGAGDRNTEAFF; CDR3nt: TGTGCCAGCAGCGTCCAATGGAGAGGGGCAGGGGATCGGAACACTGAAGCTTTCTTT
v_gene: TRBV27; abundance: .; j_gene: TRBJ2-3; d_gene: .; CDR3aa: CASSLVAEGTDRQYF; CDR3nt: TGTGCCAGCAGCCTTGTAGCGGAGGGGACAGATAGGCAGTATTTT
v_gene: TRBV4-2; abundance: .; j_gene: TRBJ1-1; d_gene: .; CDR3aa: CASSHQGGARTEAFF; CDR3nt: TGTGCCAGCAGTCACCAAGGAGGGGCGCGCACTGAAGCTTTCTTT
v_gene: TRBV30; abundance: .; j_gene: TRBJ2-4; d_gene: TRBD1; CDR3aa: CAWASGQGYLAKNIQYF; CDR3nt: TGTGCCTGGGCCAGTGGACAGGGGTATCTAGCCAAAAACATTCAGTACTTC
v_gene: TRBV7-9; abundance: .; j_gene: TRBJ2-3; d_gene: .; CDR3aa: CASSLTRGVSTDTQYF; CDR3nt: TGTGCCAGCAGCTTAACGAGGGGGGTTAGCACAGATACGCAGTATTTT
v_gene: TRBV7-9; abundance: many; j_gene: TRBJ2-5; d_gene: .; CDR3aa: CASSLAGGGRYQETQYF; CDR3nt: TGTGCCAGCAGCTTAGCGGGGGGCGGACGGTACCAAGAGACCCAGTACTTC
v_gene: TRBV6-2/TRBV6-3; abundance: .; j_gene: TRBJ2-1; d_gene: .; CDR3aa: CASSLDRSEQFF; CDR3nt: TGTGCCAGCAGTCTCGATCGGTCTGAGCAGTTCTTC
v_gene: TRBV20-1; abundance: many; j_gene: TRBJ2-7; d_gene: TRBD1; CDR3aa: CSARVHDRAYDEQYF; CDR3nt: TGCAGTGCTAGAGTTCACGACAGGGCATATGACGAGCAGTACTTC
v_gene: TRBV19; abundance: many; j_gene: TRBJ1-5; d_gene: TRBD1; CDR3aa: CATEARPGGLDF; CDR3nt: TGTGCCACCGAAGCCCGGCCAGGGGGCTTGGATTTT
v_gene: TRBV6-1; abundance: .; j_gene: TRBJ2-7; d_gene: TRBD2; CDR3aa: CASDSVSSGRQYGQYF; CDR3nt: TGTGCCAGCGACTCCGTCTCTAGCGGGAGACAGTACGGGCAGTACTTC
v_gene: TRBV5-1; abundance: medium-sized; j_gene: TRBJ1-1; d_gene: .; CDR3aa: CASSTYSQNTEAFF; CDR3nt: TGCGCCAGCAGCACCTATAGTCAGAACACTGAAGCTTTCTTT
v_gene: TRBV29-1; abundance: many; j_gene: TRBJ1-2; d_gene: .; CDR3aa: CSVNSQGTYGYTF; CDR3nt: TGCAGCGTTAACTCCCAGGGAACCTATGGCTACACCTTC
v_gene: TRBV24-1; abundance: .; j_gene: TRBJ2-7; d_gene: .; CDR3aa: CATSDRGGRGSGEQYF; CDR3nt: TGTGCCACCAGTGATCGAGGGGGGCGCGGAAGTGGCGAGCAGTACTTC
v_gene: TRBV4-2; abundance: many; j_gene: TRBJ1-1; d_gene: .; CDR3aa: CASSHKDSSNTEAFF; CDR3nt: TGTGCCAGCAGCCACAAGGACAGCTCGAACACTGAAGCTTTCTTT
v_gene: TRBV20-1; abundance: many; j_gene: TRBJ2-7; d_gene: TRBD1; CDR3aa: CSAGSPGTATYEQYF; CDR3nt: TGCAGTGCTGGTTCCCCCGGGACAGCTACGTACGAGCAGTACTTC
v_gene: TRBV29-1; abundance: .; j_gene: TRBJ2-1; d_gene: .; CDR3aa: CSATVSSYNEQFF; CDR3nt: TGCAGCGCCACAGTGAGCTCCTACAATGAGCAGTTCTTC
v_gene: TRBV7-2; abundance: many; j_gene: TRBJ2-7; d_gene: TRBD2; CDR3aa: CASSPSGAASYEQYF; CDR3nt: TGTGCCAGCAGCCCTAGCGGCGCGGCCTCCTACGAGCAGTACTTC
v_gene: TRBV29-1; abundance: .; j_gene: TRBJ2-2; d_gene: TRBD1; CDR3aa: CSVNRGQSNTGELFF; CDR3nt: TGCAGCGTTAACCGGGGACAGTCGAACACCGGGGAGCTGTTTTTT
v_gene: TRBV6-5; abundance: .; j_gene: TRBJ1-2; d_gene: .; CDR3aa: CASSYSNNYNYTF; CDR3nt: TGTGCCAGCAGTTACTCGAATAACTATAACTACACCTTC
v_gene: TRBV20-1; abundance: many; j_gene: TRBJ2-1; d_gene: TRBD2; CDR3aa: CSAKTGSSGTNEQFF; CDR3nt: TGCAGTGCGAAGACGGGCTCTAGCGGGACCAATGAGCAGTTCTTC
v_gene: TRBV15; abundance: .; j_gene: TRBJ1-1; d_gene: TRBD1; CDR3aa: CATGSPVQGGTEAFF; CDR3nt: TGTGCCACCGGCAGCCCCGTTCAGGGGGGCACTGAAGCTTTCTTC
v_gene: TRBV6-2/TRBV6-3; abundance: many; j_gene: TRBJ2-7; d_gene: TRBD2; CDR3aa: CASSLTSGTTEQYF; CDR3nt: TGTGCCAGCAGTCTGACTAGCGGGACCACCGAGCAGTACTTC
v_gene: TRBV3-1; abundance: few; j_gene: TRBJ2-1; d_gene: .; CDR3aa: CASSQGPTSNEQFF; CDR3nt: TGTGCCAGCAGCCAAGGTCCCACTTCAAATGAGCAGTTCTTC
v_gene: TRBV6-1; abundance: .; j_gene: TRBJ2-1; d_gene: TRBD2; CDR3aa: CASRGSSGANEQFF; CDR3nt: TGTGCCAGCAGGGGGTCTAGCGGGGCTAATGAGCAGTTCTTC
v_gene: TRBV29-1; abundance: .; j_gene: TRBJ1-1; d_gene: .; CDR3aa: CSVDRGRVTEAFF; CDR3nt: TGCAGCGTTGATCGGGGGCGGGTCACTGAAGCTTTCTTT
v_gene: TRBV7-9; abundance: .; j_gene: TRBJ1-6; d_gene: TRBD1; CDR3aa: CASSSGQVSPLHF; CDR3nt: TGTGCCAGCAGCTCGGGACAGGTCTCACCCCTCCACTTT